Below are 28 T cell receptor delta chains sequenced from a single sample in a study of gamma-delta T cells after stem cell transplantation (TCRdb year 2016). Libraries were prepared through RT-PCR. Sequenced using an Illumina MiSeq. After TCRdb called clones again from the public reads with CATT, rows with identical DNA were merged. This sample comprises approximately 1,500 delta-chain clones, more than 2% of them detected only once. The ten biggest clones cover about half of the sample. The sequenced sample consisted of gamma-delta T cells. The origin of the receptors is a human donor. It is not recorded whose cells these are; they may come from a transplant donor.

This clone turned up a few times. The protein recorded in TCRdb matches a much larger clone and deviates from this DNA's translation at residue 7, suggesting a read error; the protein here is obtained by translating the DNA. The chain recombines TRDV2 with TRDJ1; 7 positions agree with TRDD3. Looked up from germline, CDR1 is GEAIGNYY and CDR2 is EKD. The J segment lost 8 bases and the V segment lost 4 bases, leaving 21 bases of the junction unmatched. This CDR3 is built from 17 residues. The CDR3 sequence: CACEKLVDTSRTSKLIF. CDR3 bases: TGTGCCTGTGAAAAACTGGTGGATACGAGCCGGACCTCAAAACTCATCTTT.

The sample holds a few counts of this clone. One junction end disagrees with the germline gene, perhaps due to a read error. The chain couples TRDV2 to TRDJ1; 11 bases align to TRDD3. Per the germline V gene, CDR1 is GEAIGNYY and CDR2 is EKD. This CDR3 is 18 amino acids long. The CDR3 loop reads CARDTARGGYANTDKLIF. The CDR3 coding sequence is TGTGCCCGTGACACCGCCCGTGGGGGATACGCGAACACCGATAAACTCATCTTT.

Comments on this clone: A much larger clone is a single base away; this may be a read error. The sample contains more than one DNA sequence encoding this CDR3. The chain couples TRDV2 to TRDJ1, with 8 nucleotides matching TRDD3. Looked up from germline, CDR1 is GEAIGNYY and CDR2 is EKD. This CDR3 spans 16 amino acids. DNA for the CDR3: TGCGCCTGTGACACCGTGGGGGATTGGGAAAATGACAAACTCATCTTT. It is translated as CACDTVGDWENDKLIF.

This clone came up a few times. A far larger clone is just one base off, so this is likely a read error. This sequence joins TRDV2 and TRDJ3; 7 nucleotides line up with TRDD3. The CDR3 consists of 22 residues. The V gene end was trimmed by 0 bases and the J gene end by 0 bases; junction bases not matched to a gene: 16. The germline V gene has CDR1 GEAIGNYY and CDR2 EKD. CDR3 nucleotides: TGTGCCTGTGACACCGGAGGACTGGGGAATACGGGTGGCTCCTGGGACACCCGACAGATGTTTTTC. Protein sequence: CACDTGGLGNTGGSWDTRQMFF.

There are a few counts of this clone. This chain uses TRDV2 with TRDJ1, with 12 bases that match TRDD3. J lost 0 bases, V lost 3 bases, and 13 bases had no gene match. CDR1 GEAIGNYY and CDR2 EKD come from the germline V gene. There are 19 residues in the CDR3. CDR3 loop: CACDALLGDTFTYTDKLIF. As DNA, the CDR3 is TGTGCCTGTGACGCCCTACTGGGGGATACCTTCACGTACACCGATAAACTCATCTTT.

Details on this clone: TCRdb's protein, taken from a much larger clone, differs from this DNA's translation at residue 9, likely owing to a read error; the protein displayed comes from the DNA. The chain has TRDV2 and TRDJ1, with D maybe TRDD3 (5 bases). The CDR3 consists of 18 residues. Per germline, CDR1 GEAIGNYY and CDR2 EKD. The V end lost 3 bases, the J end lost 1 base, and 23 bases lay between the germline ends. CDR3 nucleotides: TGTGCCTGTGACCCAATCAGTACTGCGGGATTATCCACCGATAAACTCATCTTT. This translates into CACDPISTAGLSTDKLIF.

By sample fraction, this clone is medium-sized. J is TRDJ1 and V is TRDV2, with 13 bases that match TRDD3. The CDR3 consists of 17 residues. The V gene end was trimmed by 0 bases and the J gene end by 1 base; junction bases not matched to a gene: 4. Per the germline V gene, CDR1 is GEAIGNYY and CDR2 is EKD. CDR3 protein: CACDTVTGGYATDKLIF. DNA for the CDR3: TGTGCCTGTGACACCGTGACTGGGGGATACGCCACCGATAAACTCATCTTT.

Concerning this clone: A read error likely explains why the TCRdb protein, taken from a much larger clone, differs from this DNA's translation at residue 13; the protein shown is translated from the DNA. V is TRDV2 and J is TRDJ1; 9 nucleotides agree with TRDD3. Germline-derived CDR1 and CDR2 are GEAIGNYY and EKD. This CDR3 region has 14 residues. The CDR3 reads CACVPLGDTDKLTF. CDR3 nucleotides: TGTGCCTGTGTGCCACTGGGGGACACCGATAAACTCACCTTT.

This clone counts as large. The identical CDR3 is also encoded by other nucleotide sequences in the sample. V usage is TRDV2 and J usage is TRDJ2; D may be TRDD3 (6 bases). The V gene lost 1 base and the J gene lost 5 bases, with 10 bases spanning the gap. The CDR3 runs to 14 residues. The germline gives CDR1 GEAIGNYY, CDR2 EKD. The CDR3 nucleotides are TGTGCCTGTGACACGGTGGGGGGAACAGCACAACTCTTCTTT. Encoded protein: CACDTVGGTAQLFF.

This clone is judged medium-sized. A read error is likely here: a far larger clone is one base away. The V gene is TRDV2, the J gene TRDJ1; D gene ambiguous. The CDR3 extends over 14 amino acids. The V gene's germline CDR1 is GEAIGNYY and CDR2 EKD. The ends were cut back, 5 bases at V and 4 bases at J, with 16 bases in the middle. CDR3 sequence reads: CACGPLGGSDKLIF. The CDR3 DNA reads TGTGCCTGTGGCCCGTTAGGAGGTAGCGATAAACTCATCTTT.

The table lists this clone with a few counts. The translation of this DNA and the TCRdb protein of a much larger clone differ at residue 18, probably owing to a read error; the protein shown here is translated from the DNA. This chain joins TRDV2 and TRDJ1; 9 bases fit TRDD3. The CDR3 runs 19 residues. Germline CDR1 is GEAIGNYY and CDR2 is EKD. CDR3 nucleotides: TGTGCCTGTGACACGGTGACTGGGGGCCTACTGGGGGAAAACGATAAACTCACCTTT. Translating gives CACDTVTGGLLGENDKLTF.

This clone is categorized as medium-sized. This probably arose from a read error, given a far larger clone one base away. The identical CDR3 is also encoded by other nucleotide sequences in the sample. The chain employs TRDV1 and TRDJ1; 9 bases match TRDD3. CDR1 and CDR2 from the germline V gene are TSWWSYY and QGS. CDR3 length: 20 residues. The CDR3: CALQLRGGYRGGEYTDKLIF. The CDR3 nucleotides read TGTGCTCTCCAGCTACGAGGGGGATACCGGGGAGGGGAATACACCGATAAACTCATCTTC.

There are a few counts of this clone. A read error likely explains this, since a far larger clone differs by one base. Different DNA sequences within this sample yield the same CDR3. V and J are TRDV2 and TRDJ1; TRDD3 matches 7 bases. Per germline, CDR1 GEAIGNYY and CDR2 EKD. V was pared by 0 bases and J by 0 bases, with 33 bases of the junction left unmatched. The CDR3 has 25 residues. This CDR3 is CACDTLVSGGSSPSQEANYTDKLIF. CDR3 coding DNA: TGTGCCTGTGACACCCTGGTATCCGGGGGATCATCTCCCAGTCAGGAGGCTAATTACACCGATAAACTCATCTTT.

By proportion, this clone is medium-sized (0.01 to 0.1%). The same CDR3 is also encoded by other DNA sequences in this sample. This chain uses TRDV2 with TRDJ1; D may be TRDD3 (6 bases). The CDR3 has 15 residues. Germline V gives CDR1 GEAIGNYY, CDR2 EKD. The V end was cut by 2 bases, the J end by 0 bases, with 12 bases between. The CDR3 sequence is CACDMWGGHTDKLIF. The CDR3 DNA follows: TGTGCCTGTGACATGTGGGGGGGACACACCGATAAACTCATCTTT.

This clone was observed a handful of times. TCRdb's protein, taken from a much larger clone, differs from this DNA's translation at residue 11, likely owing to a read error; the protein displayed comes from the DNA. V usage is TRDV2 and J usage is TRDJ1; the D gene is possibly TRDD3 (6 bases). In germline, CDR1 is GEAIGNYY, CDR2 EKD. There are 16 residues in the CDR3. Trimming removed 3 bases at V and 4 bases at J, with 20 bases between. The CDR3 DNA is TGTGCCTGTGACCACCTTCTGGGGCCAGGACGCGATAAACTCATCTTT. Translated: CACDHLLGPGRDKLIF.

In its sample, this clone was seen a few times. The V and J genes are TRDV2 and TRDJ3; 9 bases map to TRDD3. J gave up 12 bases and V 0 bases, and 11 bases lay outside the gene matches. This CDR3 spans 17 amino acids. Germline-derived CDR1 and CDR2 are GEAIGNYY and EKD. The CDR3 protein is CACDTLVSGDTNRQMFF. The DNA of the CDR3 is TGTGCCTGTGACACCCTGGTATCTGGGGATACGAACCGACAGATGTTTTTC.

This clone was detected only a few times. This likely traces to a read error, being one base from a far larger clone. This CDR3 is also generated by other DNA sequences in the sample. The chain combines TRDV2 with TRDJ1; TRDD3 matches at 11 bases. Germline CDR1 is GEAIGNYY and CDR2 is EKD. J was trimmed by 0 bases and V by 4 bases; bases with no gene match: 15. This CDR3 is built from 19 residues. Here the CDR3 reads CACDKLGDKGKTYTDKLIF. The DNA for the CDR3 is TGTGCCTGTGATAAACTGGGGGATAAGGGAAAAACTTACACCGATAAACTCATCTTT.

On this clone: A far larger clone is just one base off, so this is likely a read error. The same CDR3 can be traced to other DNA sequences in this sample. The chain couples TRDV2 to TRDJ1; tentative D call: TRDD3 (5 bases). The CDR3 covers 16 residues. Germline CDR1 GEAIGNYY, CDR2 EKD. The CDR3 sequence: CACDTIGARSTDKLIF. The DNA of the CDR3 is TGTGCCTGTGACACCATTGGGGCCCGGTCCACCGATAAACTGATCTTT.

This clone is labeled as medium-sized (0.01 to 0.1%). This sample includes further DNA sequences coding for the same CDR3. The V and J genes are TRDV2 and TRDJ1; the D gene is possibly TRDD2 (7 bases). Trimming removed 1 base from V and 0 bases from J, with 32 bases in between. The germline V gene encodes CDR1 GEAIGNYY and CDR2 EKD. The CDR3 consists of 22 residues. The CDR3 loop reads CACDTFFPTHRDRVQDTDKLIF. The CDR3 DNA sequence: TGTGCCTGTGACACTTTCTTTCCTACGCATCGGGATAGGGTCCAGGACACCGATAAACTCATCTTT.

This clone is medium-sized (0.01 to 0.1%). This likely reflects a read error, since a far larger clone is one base away. V usage is TRDV2 and J usage is TRDJ3; 11 positions match TRDD3. This CDR3 is 20 amino acids long. Germline V gives CDR1 GEAIGNYY, CDR2 EKD. Unmatched junction bases numbered 8, after V lost 0 bases and J lost 2 bases. This chain's CDR3 is CACDTVLGDTSPWDTRQMFF. In DNA form, the CDR3 reads TGTGCCTGTGACACCGTTCTGGGGGATACAAGCCCCTGGGACACCCGACAGATGTTTTTC.

This clone is deemed medium-sized (0.01 to 0.1%). With only one base between it and a far larger clone, this is likely a read error. The genes are TRDV2 and TRDJ1; 11 nucleotides agree with TRDD3. CDR3 length equals 19 residues. Per the germline V gene, CDR1 is GEAIGNYY and CDR2 is EKD. CDR3 sequence reads: CARDKLGDKGKTYTDKLIF. The CDR3 nucleotides are TGTGCCCGTGATAAACTGGGGGATAAGGGAAAAACGTACACCGATAAACTCATCTTT.

The chain combines TRDV2 with TRDJ1; 10 bases map to TRDD3. After removal of 2 bases from V and 3 bases from J, the junction contained 17 bases not matched to a gene. Germline CDR1 reads GEAIGNYY; CDR2 reads EKD. This CDR3 is 19 amino acids long. The CDR3 DNA is TGTGCCTGTGACAACCGTGGCTTGGGGGATACAGGAGCCTCCGATAAACTCATCTTT. Translating it yields CACDNRGLGDTGASDKLIF.

This clone has a handful of counts. This DNA translates differently at residue 16 from the TCRdb protein, which is that of a much larger clone; a read error is likely, and the protein shown is the DNA's own translation. The chain links TRDV2 to TRDJ2; 10 nucleotides match TRDD3. The CDR3 contains 18 residues. Germline V gene sequence: CDR1 GEAIGNYY, CDR2 EKD. In nucleotides, the CDR3 is TGTGCCTGTGACAGGGTGGGGGATACAAGGGATTTGACAGCACAACACTTCTTT. The encoded protein is CACDRVGDTRDLTAQHFF.

This clone was detected only a few times. TCRdb's listed protein matches a much larger clone and diverges from this DNA's translation at residue 5, likely through a read error; the protein shown comes from the DNA. CDR3 in amino acids: CACDAVRGGYANTDKLIF. The CDR3 DNA reads TGTGCCTGTGACGCCGTCCGTGGGGGATACGCGAACACCGATAAACTCATCTTT. The rearrangement joins TRDV2 to TRDJ1, with 11 bases fitting TRDD3. V trimming: 3 bases; J trimming: 0 bases; junction bases outside the gene matches: 11. Germline values: CDR1 GEAIGNYY, CDR2 EKD. The CDR3 runs to 18 residues.

This clone is categorized as medium-sized (0.01 to 0.1%). The chain has TRDV2 and TRDJ3, with 9 bases identical to TRDD3. Germline loops: CDR1 GEAIGNYY, CDR2 EKD. J was trimmed by 5 bases and V by 0 bases; bases with no gene match: 7. This CDR3 comprises 18 residues. In DNA form, the CDR3 reads TGTGCCTGTGACACCGTAGGGGATACGCCCCGGGACACCCGACAGATGTTTTTC. Translated, it gives CACDTVGDTPRDTRQMFF.

Sample share makes this clone medium-sized (0.01 to 0.1%). The genes are TRDV2 and TRDJ1, with 10 bases lining up with TRDD3. The length of the CDR3 is 20 residues. Trimming removed 0 bases from V and 0 bases from J; junction bases left unmatched: 15. Germline CDR1 is GEAIGNYY and CDR2 is EKD. CDR3 nucleotides: TGTGCCTGTGACACCGTTTTAGGTACTGGGGGATCCCCGTACACCGATAAACTCATCTTT. This codes for CACDTVLGTGGSPYTDKLIF.

For this clone: A much larger clone differs from this one at a single base, so this may be a read error. This rearrangement joins TRDV2 to TRDJ1; tentatively, D is TRDD1 or TRDD3 (5 bases each). The V gene's germline CDR1 is GEAIGNYY and CDR2 EKD. The CDR3 runs to 21 residues. Trimming took off 0 bases at V and 0 bases at J, with 28 bases between the two ends. Here the CDR3 reads CACDTVTTDSLLLGDTDKLIF. In DNA form, the CDR3 reads TGTGCCTGTGACACCGTGACCACTGATAGTCTTCTGCTGGGAGACACCGATAAACTCATCTTT.

There are a few counts of this clone. A far larger clone is one base from this, pointing to a likely read error. This specimen includes other DNA sequences encoding the same CDR3. The gene calls are TRDV2 and TRDJ1; 11 nucleotides align to TRDD3. Germline V gene data show CDR1 as GEAIGNYY and CDR2 as EKD. CDR3 size: 18 residues. The CDR3 nucleotides are TGTGCCTGTGATCCGGTTAGAATGGGGGATACGTACACCGATAAGCTCATCTTT. Its protein is CACDPVRMGDTYTDKLIF.